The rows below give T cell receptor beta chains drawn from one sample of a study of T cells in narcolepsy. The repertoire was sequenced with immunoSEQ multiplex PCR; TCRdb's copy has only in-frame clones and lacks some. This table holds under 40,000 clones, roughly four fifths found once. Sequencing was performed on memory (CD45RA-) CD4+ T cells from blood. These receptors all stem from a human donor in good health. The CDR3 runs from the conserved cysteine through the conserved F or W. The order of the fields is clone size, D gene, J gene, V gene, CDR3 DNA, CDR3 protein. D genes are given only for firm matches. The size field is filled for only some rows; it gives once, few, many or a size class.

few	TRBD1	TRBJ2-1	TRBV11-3	TGTGCCAGCAGTTCCGGGACAGGGCGCTCCTACAATGAGCAGTTCTTC	CASSSGTGRSYNEQFF
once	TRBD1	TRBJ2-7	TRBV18	TGTGCCAGCTCACCACTGGGACAGGGGGAAAACGAGCAGTACTTC	CASSPLGQGENEQYF
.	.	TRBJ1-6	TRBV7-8	TGTGCCAGCAGCTTAAGGGACACCTATAATTCACCCCTCCACTTT	CASSLRDTYNSPLHF
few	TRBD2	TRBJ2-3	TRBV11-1	TGTGCCAGCAGCCTCGGGACTAGCGGGGGTGGGACAGATACGCAGTATTTT	CASSLGTSGGGTDTQYF
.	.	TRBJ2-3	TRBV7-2	TGTGCCAGCAGCTTATCCATCACAGATACGCAGTATTTT	CASSLSITDTQYF
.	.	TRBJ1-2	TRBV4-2	TGTGCCAGCAGCCAAGATCCGTTGGGGGCAGGTAATGGCTACACCTTC	CASSQDPLGAGNGYTF
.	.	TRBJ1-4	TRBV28	TGTGCCAGCTGTCTCCGGACACCGACTAATGAAAAACTGTTTTTT	CASCLRTPTNEKLFF
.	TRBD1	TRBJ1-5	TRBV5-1	TGCGCCAGCAGCTGGGACAGGGATCAGCCCCAGCATTTT	CASSWDRDQPQHF
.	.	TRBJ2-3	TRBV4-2	TGTGCCAGCAGCCACCTGACAGATACGCAGTATTTT	CASSHLTDTQYF
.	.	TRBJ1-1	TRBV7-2	TGTGCCAGCAGCCCCAGCTCCGAACTGAACACTGAAGCTTTCTTT	CASSPSSELNTEAFF
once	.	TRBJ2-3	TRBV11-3	TGTGCCAGCAGCTTATTCCGAGATACGCAGTATTTT	CASSLFRDTQYF
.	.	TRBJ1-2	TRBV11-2	TGTGCCAGCAGCTTTGAGGGTAACTATGGCTACACCTTC	CASSFEGNYGYTF
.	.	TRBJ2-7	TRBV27	TGTGCCAGCAGCCCGGGAGACAGGGTCTCCTACGAGCAGTACTTC	CASSPGDRVSYEQYF
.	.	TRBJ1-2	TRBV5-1	TGCGCCAGCAAAACCGCCGGGACAAATGGCTACACCTTC	CASKTAGTNGYTF
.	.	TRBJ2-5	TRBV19	TGTGCCAGTAGTATGGAGGGGGCCGAATGGGGGACCCAGTACTTC	CASSMEGAEWGTQYF
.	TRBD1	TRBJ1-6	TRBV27	TGTGCCAGCAGTTCTCCCCCGGGACAGGGGAGAAATTCACCCCTCCACTTT	CASSSPPGQGRNSPLHF
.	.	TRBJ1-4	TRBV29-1	TGCAGCGTTGAGACCCGGGCCTCTAATGAAAAACTGTTTTTT	CSVETRASNEKLFF
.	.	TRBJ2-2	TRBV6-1	TGTGCCAGCAGGCTGGGGGGGCGGAGTTCCGGGGAGCTGTTTTTT	CASRLGGRSSGELFF
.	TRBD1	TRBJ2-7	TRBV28	TGTGCCAGCAGGGCGACAGGGGATGGCTCCTACGAGCAGTACTTC	CASRATGDGSYEQYF
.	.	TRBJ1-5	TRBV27	TGTGCCAGCAGTTTATCGGGCGGGCGTCAGCCCCAGCATTTT	CASSLSGGRQPQHF
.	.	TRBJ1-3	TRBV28	TGTGCCAGCAGTAGCGGGGGCAAAAACACCATATATTTT	CASSSGGKNTIYF
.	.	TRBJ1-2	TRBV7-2	TGTGCCAGCAGCTTAATATTTGCGGGGGGCTACACCTTC	CASSLIFAGGYTF
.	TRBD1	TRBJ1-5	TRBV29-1	TGCAGCGTTGGCGGGGACAGGGAAAATCAGCCCCAGCATTTT	CSVGGDRENQPQHF
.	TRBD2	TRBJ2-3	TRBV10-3	TGTGCCATCAGTGAACGGGGGGACACAGATACGCAGTATTTT	CAISERGDTDTQYF
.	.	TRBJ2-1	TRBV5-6	TGTGCCAGCAGCCGGTACAATGAGCAGTTCTTC	CASSRYNEQFF